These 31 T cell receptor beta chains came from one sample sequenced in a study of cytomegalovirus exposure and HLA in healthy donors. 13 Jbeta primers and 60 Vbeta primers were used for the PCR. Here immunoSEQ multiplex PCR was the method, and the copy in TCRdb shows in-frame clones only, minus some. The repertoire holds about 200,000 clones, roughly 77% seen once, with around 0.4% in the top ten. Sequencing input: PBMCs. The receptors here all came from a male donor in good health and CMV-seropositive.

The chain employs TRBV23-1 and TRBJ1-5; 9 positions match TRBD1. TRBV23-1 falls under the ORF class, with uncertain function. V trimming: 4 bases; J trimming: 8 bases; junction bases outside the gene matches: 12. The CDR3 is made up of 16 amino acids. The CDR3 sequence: CASSRPDRGNMEPQHF. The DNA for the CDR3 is TGCGCCAGCAGTCGACCTGACAGGGGGAATATGGAGCCCCAGCATTTT.

CDR3 in amino acids: CASSLAGQRGRTDTQYF. DNA for the CDR3: TGTGCCAGCAGCTTAGCAGGCCAGCGGGGGCGCACAGATACGCAGTATTTT. This chain joins TRBV11-2 and TRBJ2-3; 8 nucleotides agree with TRBD2. The CDR3 sequence is 17 residues long. The germline V gene has CDR1 SGHAT and CDR2 FQNNGV. Trimming took 1 base from V and 1 from J; bases not matched to a gene: 7. The variable domain in full, with the rest retrieved from reference TRBV11-2 and TRBJ2-3, is EAGVAQSPRYKIIEKRQSVAFWCNPISGHATLYWYQQILGQGPKLLIQFQNNGVVDDSQLPKDRFSAERLKGVDSTLKIQPAKLEDSAVYLCASSLAGQRGRTDTQYFGPGTRLTVL.

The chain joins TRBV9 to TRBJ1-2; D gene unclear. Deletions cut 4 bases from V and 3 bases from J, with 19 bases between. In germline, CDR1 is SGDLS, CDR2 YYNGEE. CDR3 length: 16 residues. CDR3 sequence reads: CASSPYGRPVDYGYTF. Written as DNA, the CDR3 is TGTGCCAGCAGCCCTTATGGGAGGCCCGTGGACTATGGCTACACCTTC.

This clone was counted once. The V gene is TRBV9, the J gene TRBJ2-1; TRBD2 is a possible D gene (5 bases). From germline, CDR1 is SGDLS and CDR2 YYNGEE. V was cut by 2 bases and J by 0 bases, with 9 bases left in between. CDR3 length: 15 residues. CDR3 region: CASSVGADSYNEQFF. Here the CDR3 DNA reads TGTGCCAGCAGCGTTGGAGCGGACTCCTACAATGAGCAGTTCTTC.

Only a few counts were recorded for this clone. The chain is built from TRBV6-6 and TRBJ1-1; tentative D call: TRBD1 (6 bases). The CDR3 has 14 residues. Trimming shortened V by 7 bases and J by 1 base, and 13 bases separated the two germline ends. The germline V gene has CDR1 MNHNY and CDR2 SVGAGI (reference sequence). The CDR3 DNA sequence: TGTGCCAGCATTCCCGGACAGAAGAACACTGAAGCTTTCTTT. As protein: CASIPGQKNTEAFF.

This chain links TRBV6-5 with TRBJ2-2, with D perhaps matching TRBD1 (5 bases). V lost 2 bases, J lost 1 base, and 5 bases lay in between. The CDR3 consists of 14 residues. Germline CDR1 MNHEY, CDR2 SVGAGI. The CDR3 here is CASSYQGNTGELFF. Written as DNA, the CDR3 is TGTGCCAGCAGTTACCAGGGGAACACCGGGGAGCTGTTTTTT.

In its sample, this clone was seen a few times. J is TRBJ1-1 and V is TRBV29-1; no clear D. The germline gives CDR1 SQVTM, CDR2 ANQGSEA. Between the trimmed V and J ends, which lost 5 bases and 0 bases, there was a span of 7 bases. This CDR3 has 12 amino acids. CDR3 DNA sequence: TGCAGCGTTCAGGTAATGAACACTGAAGCTTTCTTT. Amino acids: CSVQVMNTEAFF.

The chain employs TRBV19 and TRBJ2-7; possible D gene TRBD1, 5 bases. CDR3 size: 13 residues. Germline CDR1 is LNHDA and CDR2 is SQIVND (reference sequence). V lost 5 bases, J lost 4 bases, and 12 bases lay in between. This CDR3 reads CASSSYQGYEQYF. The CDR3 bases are TGTGCCAGTAGTTCCTACCAGGGATACGAGCAGTACTTC.

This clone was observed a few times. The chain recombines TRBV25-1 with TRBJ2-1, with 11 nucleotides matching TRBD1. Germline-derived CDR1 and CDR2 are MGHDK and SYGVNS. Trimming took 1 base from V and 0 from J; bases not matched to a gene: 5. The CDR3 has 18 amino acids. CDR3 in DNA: TGTGCCAGCAGTGAATCTGAAGGGACAGGGGGCTCCTACAATGAGCAGTTCTTC. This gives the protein CASSESEGTGGSYNEQFF.

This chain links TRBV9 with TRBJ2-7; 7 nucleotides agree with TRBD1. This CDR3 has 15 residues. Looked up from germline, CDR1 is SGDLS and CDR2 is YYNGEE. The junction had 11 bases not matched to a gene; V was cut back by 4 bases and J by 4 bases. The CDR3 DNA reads TGTGCCAGCAGCCCCAAGACGGGACAGCATTACGAGCAGTACTTC. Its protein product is CASSPKTGQHYEQYF.

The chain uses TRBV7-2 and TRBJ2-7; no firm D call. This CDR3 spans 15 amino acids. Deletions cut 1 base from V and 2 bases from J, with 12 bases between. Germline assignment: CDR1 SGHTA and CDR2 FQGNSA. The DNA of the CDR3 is TGTGCCAGCAGCTTAGGGAGTCCGGGTCCCTACGAGCAGTACTTC. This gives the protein CASSLGSPGPYEQYF.

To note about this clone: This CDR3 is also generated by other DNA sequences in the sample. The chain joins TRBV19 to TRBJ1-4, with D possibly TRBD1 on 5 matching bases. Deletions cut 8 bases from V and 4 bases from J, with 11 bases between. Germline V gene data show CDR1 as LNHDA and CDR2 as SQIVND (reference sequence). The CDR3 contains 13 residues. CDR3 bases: TGTGCCAGTTTGGGGCGGAATAATGAAAAACTGTTTTTT. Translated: CASLGRNNEKLFF.

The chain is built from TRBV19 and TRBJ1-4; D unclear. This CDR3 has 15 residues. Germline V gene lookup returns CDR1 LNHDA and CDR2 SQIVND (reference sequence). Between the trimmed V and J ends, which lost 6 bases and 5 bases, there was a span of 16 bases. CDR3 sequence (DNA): TGTGCCAGTAGGAAAACAGCCGCAAACAATGAAAAACTGTTTTTT. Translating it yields CASRKTAANNEKLFF.

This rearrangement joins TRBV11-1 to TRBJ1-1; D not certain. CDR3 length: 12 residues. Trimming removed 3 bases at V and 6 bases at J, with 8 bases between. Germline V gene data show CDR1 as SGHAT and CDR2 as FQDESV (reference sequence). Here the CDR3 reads CASSFIGAEAFF. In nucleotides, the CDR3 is TGTGCCAGCAGCTTTATCGGGGCTGAAGCTTTCTTT.

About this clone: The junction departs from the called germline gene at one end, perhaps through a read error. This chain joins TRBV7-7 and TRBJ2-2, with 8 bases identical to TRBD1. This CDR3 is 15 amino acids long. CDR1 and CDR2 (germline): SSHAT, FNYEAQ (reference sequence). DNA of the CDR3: TGTGCTAGCAGCACGGACAGGGCTGACACCGGGGAGCTGTTTTTT. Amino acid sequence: CASSTDRADTGELFF.

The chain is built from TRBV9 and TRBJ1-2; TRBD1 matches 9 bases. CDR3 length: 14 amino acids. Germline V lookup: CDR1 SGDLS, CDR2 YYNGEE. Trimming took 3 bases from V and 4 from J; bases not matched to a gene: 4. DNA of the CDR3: TGTGCCAGCAGCGCGGGACAGGGCGCCTATGGCTACACCTTC. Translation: CASSAGQGAYGYTF.

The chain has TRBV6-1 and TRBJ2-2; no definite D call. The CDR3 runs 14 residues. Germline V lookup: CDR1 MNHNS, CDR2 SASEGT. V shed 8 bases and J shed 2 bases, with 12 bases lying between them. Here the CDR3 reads CASSGRPNTGELFF. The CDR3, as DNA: TGTGCCAGCTCCGGCAGGCCTAACACCGGGGAGCTGTTTTTT.

This chain's CDR3 is CASIDMRSGANYGYTF. In DNA, the CDR3 is TGTGCCAGCATCGATATGAGGAGCGGAGCTAACTATGGCTACACCTTC. The chain couples TRBV5-5 to TRBJ1-2, with D uncertain. In germline, CDR1 is SGHKS, CDR2 YYEKEE (reference sequence). CDR3 length: 16 amino acids. Trimming cost V 6 bases and J 0 bases, with 18 bases left between them.

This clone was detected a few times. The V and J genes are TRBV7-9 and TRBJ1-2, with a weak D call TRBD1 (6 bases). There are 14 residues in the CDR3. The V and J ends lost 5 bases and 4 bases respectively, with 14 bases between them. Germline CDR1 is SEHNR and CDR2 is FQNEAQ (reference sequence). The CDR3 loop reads CASSDPDRFYGYTF. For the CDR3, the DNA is TGTGCCAGCAGCGATCCCGACAGGTTCTATGGCTACACCTTC.

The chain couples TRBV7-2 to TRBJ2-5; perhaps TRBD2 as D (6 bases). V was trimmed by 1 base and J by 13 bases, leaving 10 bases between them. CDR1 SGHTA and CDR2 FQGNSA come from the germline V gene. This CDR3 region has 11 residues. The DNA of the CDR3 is TGTGCCAGCAGCTTAGTCGGACTATCGTACTTC. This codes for CASSLVGLSYF. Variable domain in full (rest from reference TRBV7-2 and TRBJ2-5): GAGVSQSPSNKVTEKGKDVELRCDPISGHTALYWYRQSLGQGLEFLIYFQGNSAPDKSGLPSDRFSAERTGGSVSTLTIQRTQQEDSAVYLCASSLVGLSYFGPGTRLLVL.

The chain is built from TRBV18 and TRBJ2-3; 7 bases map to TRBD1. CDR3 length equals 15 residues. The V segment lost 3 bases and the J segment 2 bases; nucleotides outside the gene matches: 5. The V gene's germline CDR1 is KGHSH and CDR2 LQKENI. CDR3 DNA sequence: TGTGCCAGCTCACCCGTGGGACAGATCACAGATACGCAGTATTTT. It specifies CASSPVGQITDTQYF.

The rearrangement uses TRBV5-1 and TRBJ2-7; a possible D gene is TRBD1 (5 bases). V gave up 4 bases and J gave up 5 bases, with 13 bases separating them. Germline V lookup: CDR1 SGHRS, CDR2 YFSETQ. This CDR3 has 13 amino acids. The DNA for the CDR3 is TGCGCCAGCAGCACCTCAGGGTTCCACGAGCAGTACTTC. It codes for CASSTSGFHEQYF. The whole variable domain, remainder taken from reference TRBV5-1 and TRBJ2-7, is KAGVTQTPRYLIKTRGQQVTLSCSPISGHRSVSWYQQTPGQGLQFLFEYFSETQRNKGNFPGRFSGRQFSNSRSEMNVSTLELGDSALYLCASSTSGFHEQYFGPGTRLTVT.

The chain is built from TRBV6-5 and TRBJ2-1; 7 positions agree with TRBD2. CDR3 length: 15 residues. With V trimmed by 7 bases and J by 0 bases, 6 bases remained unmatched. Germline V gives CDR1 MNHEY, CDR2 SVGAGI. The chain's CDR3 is CASKPGTTSYNEQFF. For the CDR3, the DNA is TGTGCCAGCAAACCGGGGACTACCTCCTACAATGAGCAGTTCTTC.

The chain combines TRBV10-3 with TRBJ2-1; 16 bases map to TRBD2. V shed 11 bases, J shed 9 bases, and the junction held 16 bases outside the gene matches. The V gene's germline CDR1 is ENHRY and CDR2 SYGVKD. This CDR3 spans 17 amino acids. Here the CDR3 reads CAHSRGGLAGGGAEQFF. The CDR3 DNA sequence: TGTGCCCACTCACGGGGGGGACTAGCGGGAGGGGGAGCTGAGCAGTTCTTC.

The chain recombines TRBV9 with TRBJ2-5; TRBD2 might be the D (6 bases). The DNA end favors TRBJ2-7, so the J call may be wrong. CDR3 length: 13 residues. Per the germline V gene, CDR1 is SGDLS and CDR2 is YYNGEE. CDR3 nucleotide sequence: TGTGCCAGCAGCGTAGCGGGGGAATTCGAGCAGTACTTC. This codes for CASSVAGEFEQYF.

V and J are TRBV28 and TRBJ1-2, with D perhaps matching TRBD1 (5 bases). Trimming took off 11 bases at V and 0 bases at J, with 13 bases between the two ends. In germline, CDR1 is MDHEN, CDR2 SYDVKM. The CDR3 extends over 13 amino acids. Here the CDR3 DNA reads TGTGCCGGGCAGGGTAGCCCTAACTATGGCTACACCTTC. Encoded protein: CAGQGSPNYGYTF.

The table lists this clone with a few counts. The CDR3 loop is CASSVTGSVTDTQYF. The CDR3 DNA is TGTGCCAGCAGCGTAACAGGGTCGGTGACAGATACGCAGTATTTT. The rearrangement uses TRBV9 and TRBJ2-3; possibly TRBD1 for D (6 bases). CDR3 length: 15 residues. The germline V and J ends were trimmed by 1 base and 3 bases, with 12 bases remaining between them. Germline CDR1 and CDR2: SGDLS and YYNGEE.

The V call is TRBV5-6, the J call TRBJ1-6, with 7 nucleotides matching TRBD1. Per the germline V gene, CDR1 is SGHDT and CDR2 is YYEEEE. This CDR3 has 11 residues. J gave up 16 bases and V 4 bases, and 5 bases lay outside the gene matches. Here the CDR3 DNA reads TGTGCCAGCAGCGCGGACAGGCGTCTCCACTTT. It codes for CASSADRRLHF.

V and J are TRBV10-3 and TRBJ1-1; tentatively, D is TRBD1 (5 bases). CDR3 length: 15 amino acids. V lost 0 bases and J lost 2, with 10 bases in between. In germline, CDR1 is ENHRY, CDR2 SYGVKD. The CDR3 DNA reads TGTGCCATCAGTGAGTCGTTAGGGGTTAACACTGAAGCTTTCTTT. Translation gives CAISESLGVNTEAFF.

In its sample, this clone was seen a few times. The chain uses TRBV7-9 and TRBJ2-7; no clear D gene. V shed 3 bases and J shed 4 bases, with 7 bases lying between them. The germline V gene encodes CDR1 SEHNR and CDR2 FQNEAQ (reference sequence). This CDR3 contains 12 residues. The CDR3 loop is CASSFFSYEQYF. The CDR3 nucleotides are TGTGCCAGCAGCTTTTTTTCTTACGAGCAGTACTTC.

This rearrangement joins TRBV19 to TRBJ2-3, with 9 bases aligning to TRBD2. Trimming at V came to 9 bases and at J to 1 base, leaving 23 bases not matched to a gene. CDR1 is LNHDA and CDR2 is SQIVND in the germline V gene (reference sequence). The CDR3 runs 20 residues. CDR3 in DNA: TGTGCCAGCTCCCTCCCGCGGGGGGGACGGCTAGAATTAGGCACAGATACGCAGTATTTT. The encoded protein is CASSLPRGGRLELGTDTQYF.